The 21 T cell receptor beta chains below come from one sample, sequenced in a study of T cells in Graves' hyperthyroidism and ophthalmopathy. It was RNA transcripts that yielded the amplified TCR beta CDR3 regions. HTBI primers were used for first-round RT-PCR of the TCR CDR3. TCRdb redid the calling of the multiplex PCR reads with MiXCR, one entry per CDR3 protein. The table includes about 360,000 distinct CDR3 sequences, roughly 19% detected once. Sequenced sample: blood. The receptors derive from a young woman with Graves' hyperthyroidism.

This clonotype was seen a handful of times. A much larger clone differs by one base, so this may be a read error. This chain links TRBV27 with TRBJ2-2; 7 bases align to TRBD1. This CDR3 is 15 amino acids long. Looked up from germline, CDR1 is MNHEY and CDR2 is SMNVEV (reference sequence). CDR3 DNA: TGTGCCAGCAGGCAGACAGGGTCGAGCACCGGGGAGCTGTGTTTT. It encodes CASRQTGSSTGELCF.

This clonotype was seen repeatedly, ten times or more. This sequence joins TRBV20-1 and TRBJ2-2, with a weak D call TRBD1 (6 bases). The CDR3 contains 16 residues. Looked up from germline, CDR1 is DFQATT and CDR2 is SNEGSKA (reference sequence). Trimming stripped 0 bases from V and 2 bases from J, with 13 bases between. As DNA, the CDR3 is TGCAGTGCTAGAGATCCCGGACAGTTAAACACCGGGGAGCTGTTTTTT. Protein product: CSARDPGQLNTGELFF.

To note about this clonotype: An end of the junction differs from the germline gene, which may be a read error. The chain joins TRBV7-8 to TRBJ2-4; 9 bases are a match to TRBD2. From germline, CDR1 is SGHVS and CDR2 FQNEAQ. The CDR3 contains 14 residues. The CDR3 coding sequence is TGTGCCAGCAGCAGCGGGGGGCCTCGAAACATTAAGTACTTC. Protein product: CASSSGGPRNIKYF. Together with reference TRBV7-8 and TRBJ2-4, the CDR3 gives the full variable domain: GAGVSQSPRYKVAKRGQDVALRCDPISGHVSLFWYQQALGQGPEFLTYFQNEAQLDKSGLPSDRFFAERPEGSVSTLKIQRTQQEDSAVYLCASSSGGPRNIKYFGAGTRLSVL.

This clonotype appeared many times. The CDR3 sequence is CASSDRADGNTIYF. DNA of the CDR3: TGTGCCAGCAGTGACAGGGCGGACGGAAACACCATATATTTT. The gene calls are TRBV11-2 and TRBJ1-3; TRBD1 matches 7 bases. CDR1 is SGHAT, CDR2 FQNNGV, per germline. CDR3 size: 14 residues. J was trimmed by 4 bases and V by 6 bases; bases with no gene match: 6.

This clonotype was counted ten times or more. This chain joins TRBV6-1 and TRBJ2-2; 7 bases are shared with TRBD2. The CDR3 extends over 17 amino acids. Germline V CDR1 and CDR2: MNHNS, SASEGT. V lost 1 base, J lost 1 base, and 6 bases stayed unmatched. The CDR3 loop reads CASSEERDPKNTGELFF. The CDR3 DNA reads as TGTGCCAGCAGTGAAGAGCGGGACCCCAAGAACACCGGGGAGCTGTTTTTT.

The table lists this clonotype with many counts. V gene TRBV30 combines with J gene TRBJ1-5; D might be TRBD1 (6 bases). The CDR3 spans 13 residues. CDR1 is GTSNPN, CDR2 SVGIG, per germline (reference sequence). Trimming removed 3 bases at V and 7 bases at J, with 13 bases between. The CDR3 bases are TGTGCCTGGAGCCCCGAGGGGGTACAGCCCCAGCATTTT. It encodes CAWSPEGVQPQHF.

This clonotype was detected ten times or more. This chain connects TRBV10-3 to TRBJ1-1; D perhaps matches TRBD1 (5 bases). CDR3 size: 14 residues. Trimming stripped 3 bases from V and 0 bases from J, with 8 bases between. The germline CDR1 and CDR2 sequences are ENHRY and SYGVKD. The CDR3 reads CAISDTDMNTEAFF. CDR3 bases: TGTGCCATCAGTGATACGGACATGAACACTGAAGCTTTCTTT.

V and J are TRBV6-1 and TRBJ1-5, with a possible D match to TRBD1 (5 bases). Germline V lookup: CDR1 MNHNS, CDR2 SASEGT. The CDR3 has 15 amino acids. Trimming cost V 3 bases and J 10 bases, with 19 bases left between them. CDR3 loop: CASSDPRDPGQPQHF. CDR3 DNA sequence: TGTGCCAGCAGTGACCCCCGGGACCCCGGGCAACCCCAGCATTTT.

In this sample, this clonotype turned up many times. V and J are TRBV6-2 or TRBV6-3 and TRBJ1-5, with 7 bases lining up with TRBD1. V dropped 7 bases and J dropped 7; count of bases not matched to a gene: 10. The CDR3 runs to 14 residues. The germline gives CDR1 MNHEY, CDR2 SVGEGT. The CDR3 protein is CASNGGQAGQPQHF. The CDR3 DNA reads TGTGCCAGCAACGGAGGACAGGCCGGCCAGCCCCAGCATTTT.

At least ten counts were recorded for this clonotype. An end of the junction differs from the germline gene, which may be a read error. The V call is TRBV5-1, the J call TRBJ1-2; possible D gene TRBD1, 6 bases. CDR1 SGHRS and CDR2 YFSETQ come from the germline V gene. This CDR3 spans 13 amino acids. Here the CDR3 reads CASSLAGDYGYTF. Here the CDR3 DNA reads TGTGCCAGCAGCTTAGCAGGGGACTATGGCTACACCTTC.

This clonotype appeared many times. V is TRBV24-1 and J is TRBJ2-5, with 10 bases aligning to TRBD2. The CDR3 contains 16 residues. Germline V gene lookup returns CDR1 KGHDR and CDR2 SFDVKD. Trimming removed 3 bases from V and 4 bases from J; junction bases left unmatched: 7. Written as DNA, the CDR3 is TGTGCCACCAGTGATCAACTAGCGGGGTTGGGAGAGACCCAGTACTTC. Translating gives CATSDQLAGLGETQYF.

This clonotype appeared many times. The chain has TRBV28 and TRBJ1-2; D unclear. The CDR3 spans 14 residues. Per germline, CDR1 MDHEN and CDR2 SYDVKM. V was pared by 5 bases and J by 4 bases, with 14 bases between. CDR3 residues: CASSPPGPSYGYTF. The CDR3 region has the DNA TGTGCCAGCAGTCCCCCCGGGCCAAGCTATGGCTACACCTTC.

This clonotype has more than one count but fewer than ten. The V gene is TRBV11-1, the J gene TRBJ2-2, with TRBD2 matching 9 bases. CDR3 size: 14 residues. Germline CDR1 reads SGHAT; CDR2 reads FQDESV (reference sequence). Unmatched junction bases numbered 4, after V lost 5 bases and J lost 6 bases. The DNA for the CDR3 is TGTGCCAGCAGCCGGACTAGCGTCGCCGGGGAGCTGTTTTTT. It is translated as CASSRTSVAGELFF.

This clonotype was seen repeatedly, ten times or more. CDR3 DNA: TGTGCCAGCAGTCGATCCGGAGGCCTGCACGAGCAGTACTTC. Encoded protein: CASSRSGGLHEQYF. The chain carries TRBV12-3 or TRBV12-4 and TRBJ2-7, with a possible D match to TRBD2 (5 bases). The V and J ends lost 5 bases and 5 bases respectively, with 16 bases between them. The CDR3 sequence is 14 residues long.

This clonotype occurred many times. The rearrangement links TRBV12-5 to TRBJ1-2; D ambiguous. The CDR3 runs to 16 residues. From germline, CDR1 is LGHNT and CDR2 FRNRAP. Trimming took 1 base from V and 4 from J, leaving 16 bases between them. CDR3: CASGLAAGRLVYGYTF. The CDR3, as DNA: TGTGCTAGTGGTTTGGCCGCCGGGAGACTCGTCTATGGCTACACCTTC.

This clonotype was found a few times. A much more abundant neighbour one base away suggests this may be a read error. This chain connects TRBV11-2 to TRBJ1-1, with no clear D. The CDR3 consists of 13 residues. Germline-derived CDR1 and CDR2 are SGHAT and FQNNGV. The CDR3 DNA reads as TGTGCCAGCGTGTTAGCCTCGAACACTGAAGCTTGCTTT. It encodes CASVLASNTEACF.

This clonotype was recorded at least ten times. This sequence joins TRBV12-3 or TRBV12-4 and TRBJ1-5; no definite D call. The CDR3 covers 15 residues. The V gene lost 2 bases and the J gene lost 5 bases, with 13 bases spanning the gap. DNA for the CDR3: TGTGCCAGCAGTTTAAGAGGGCAGTCCCATCAGCCCCAGCATTTT. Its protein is CASSLRGQSHQPQHF.

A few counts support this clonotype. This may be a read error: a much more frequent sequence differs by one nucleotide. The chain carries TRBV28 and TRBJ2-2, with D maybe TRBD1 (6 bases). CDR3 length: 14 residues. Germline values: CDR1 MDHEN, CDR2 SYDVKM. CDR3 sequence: CASSLIGDTGELCF. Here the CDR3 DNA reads TGTGCCAGCAGTCTGATAGGGGACACCGGGGAGCTGTGTTTT.

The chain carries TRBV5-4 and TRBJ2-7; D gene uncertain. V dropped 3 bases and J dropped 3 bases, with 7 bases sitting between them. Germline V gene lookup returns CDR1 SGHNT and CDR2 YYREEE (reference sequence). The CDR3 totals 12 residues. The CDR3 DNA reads TGTGCCAGCAGCTGGATGGGCTACGAGCAGTACTTC. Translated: CASSWMGYEQYF.

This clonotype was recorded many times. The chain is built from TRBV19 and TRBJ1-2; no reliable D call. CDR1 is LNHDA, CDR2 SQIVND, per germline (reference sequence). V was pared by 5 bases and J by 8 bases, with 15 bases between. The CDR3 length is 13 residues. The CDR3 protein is CASSPEVAFGYTF. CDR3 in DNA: TGTGCCAGTAGTCCAGAAGTGGCTTTCGGCTACACCTTC.

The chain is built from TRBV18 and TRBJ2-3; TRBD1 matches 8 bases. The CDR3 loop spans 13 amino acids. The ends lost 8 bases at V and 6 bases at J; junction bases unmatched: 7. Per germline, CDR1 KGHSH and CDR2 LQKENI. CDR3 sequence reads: CASGGQGGDTQYF. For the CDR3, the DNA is TGTGCCAGCGGAGGACAGGGCGGGGATACGCAGTATTTT. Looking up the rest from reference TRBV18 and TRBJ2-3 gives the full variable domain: NAGVMQNPRHLVRRRGQEARLRCSPMKGHSHVYWYRQLPEEGLKFMVYLQKENIIDESGMPKERFSAEFPKEGPSILRIQQVVRGDSAAYFCASGGQGGDTQYFGPGTRLTVL.